This TCR beta chain was found in a study of identical twins. Study-level results: Instead of following the same donors, the conclusions were based on cross-sectional statistical analysis. Models came in too low on out-of-frame TCR alpha sharing in monozygotic twins.

This clonotype was detected ten times or more. Its antigen remains unidentified. The CDR3 covers 14 residues. V was clipped by 6 bases and J by 2 bases; unmatched bases: 6. From germline, CDR1 is DFQATT and CDR2 SNEGSKA (reference sequence). Template switching added a universal primer site, and cDNA bore unique molecular identifiers. TCRdb analysed the 5' RACE reads with MiXCR anew, one entry per CDR3 protein. The sample has hundreds of thousands of distinct CDR3 sequences, over 8% seen once. In every case, the donor was a healthy Caucasian. This clonotype was sampled from a woman aged 18-29 years in good health. The chain uses TRBV20-1 and TRBJ2-5; 10 nucleotides agree with TRBD2. Material: memory (CD45RO+) T cells sorted from blood. The CDR3 bases are TGCAGTGCCTTAGCGGGAGGAGGGCAAGAGACCCAGTACTTC. Translating it yields CSALAGGGQETQYF.